This T cell receptor (beta chain) was identified in a study of a mutant IDH1 vaccine in newly diagnosed glioma (dated by TCRdb to the early 2020s). As for the study more broadly: Vaccination was initiated 4-6 weeks after radiotherapy alone, or concurrently with temozolomide cycles in the chemotherapy-containing groups. Of the roughly 30 treated patients, around 60% were male and 37.5% were female, and a mean age of 40.4 years was recorded. Prior to enrollment, standard therapy consisting of radiotherapy alone, temozolomide alone, or radiochemotherapy with temozolomide had been administered to patients, with the combination being received by most patients. Visit V12 was the week-35 safety follow-up and visit V13 was the week-47 end of study. Peripheral blood samples were drawn at six visits, namely V03 (baseline), V05, V07, V10, V12 and V13. For exploratory analyses, longitudinal TCRB deep sequencing was carried out in around 26 treated patients wherever samples were available. The full study reports these points: Pseudoprogression appeared unrelated to alterations in the top peripheral T cell clonotypes detected by TCRB sequencing. Across multiple MHC alleles, vaccine-induced immune responses were seen in more than 90% of patients. Availability determined which PBMC samples were chosen for TCRB deep sequencing. The authors stated that sample limitations prevented analyses of patient blood samples from being reproduced.

There are 15 amino acids in the CDR3, from cysteine to phenylalanine inclusive. The retained sequence is limited to the CDR3, 45 bases, with the frame set at the first base. Trimming costs V 6 bases and J 1 base, and their ends lie 17 bases apart. CDR1 and CDR2 are drawn from the germline V gene: SGHRS, YFSETQ. This clone appeared a single time. Its antigen is unknown. There are no base qualities to consult, and no much larger clone falls within one base. What this sample's time point label stands for: week 35, safety follow-up. Each vaccine dose was 300 ug of a 20-mer mutant IDH1 peptide in Montanide, given subcutaneously with topical imiquimod. Patients were given eight vaccinations, in weeks 1, 3, 5, 7, 11, 15, 19 and 23, which matched visits V03 through V10. All donors had newly diagnosed IDH1-mutant astrocytomas of WHO grade 3 or 4 that showed loss of nuclear ATRX. The samples were drawn from NOA16, a multicentre, single-arm, open-label phase I trial in Germany that tested a mutant IDH1 peptide vaccine in humans for the first time. Genomic DNA for TCRB sequencing was extracted from EDTA blood using the DNeasy Blood and Tissue Kit.

The library was produced with the immunoSEQ multiplex PCR assay. Rearranged TCR beta chain sequences were amplified with the hsTCRB Kit following the manufacturer's protocol. TCRB libraries were sequenced on an Illumina MiSeq. In the authors' own workflow: The proprietary platform of the kit vendor was used for demultiplexing, trimming and gene mapping. The table was pulled from immuneACCESS by TCRdb, which kept in-frame rearrangements only. Such tables lose some clones; where checked, under half of the loss comes from unresolved V genes, and the rest has no known cause. The V and J calls and the clone size are those of that table, but D and trimming were determined from the DNA. The sample records about 44,000 clones, approximately 80% of which are singletons. About 4.5% of the sample comes from the top ten.

This material consisted of PBMCs, taken from a glioma patient whose treatment included an IDH1 peptide vaccine. This TCR was sampled from a woman in her thirties or forties with glioma. Some clones in this sample may be carry-over from other donors' samples. The chain was built from TRBV5-1 and TRBJ2-7; matching of 6 bases hints at TRBD2 as the D gene. CDR3 sequence: CASTGGGTASYEQYF. The nucleotide sequence reads TGCGCCAGCACAGGTGGGGGGACGGCATCCTACGAGCAGTACTTC.